This record concerns one T cell receptor (beta chain) sequence. The table came from immunoSEQ multiplex PCR; TCRdb's copy has only in-frame clones and leaves some out. The sample lists about 33,000 clones; about nine tenths were seen once. The data were taken from a study of blood T cell repertoires in COVID-19. On the study more broadly: Material from acute and convalescent COVID-19 was sourced from the United States, Italy and Spain.

V lost 7 bases to trimming and J lost 11 bases, with 15 bases between them. The CDR3 runs 11 residues. CDR1 MGHDK and CDR2 SYGVNS come from the germline V gene. Sequenced: peripheral blood. The chain has TRBV25-1 and TRBJ2-7, with D possibly TRBD2 on 6 matching bases. The TCR sequence derives from a human donor with active COVID-19. The donor label of this sample is uncertain. The chain's CDR3 is CASTMGTEEYF. CDR3 coding DNA: TGTGCCAGCACCATGGGGACTGAGGAGTACTTC.